The rows below give T cell receptor beta chains drawn from one sample of a study of cytomegalovirus exposure and HLA in healthy donors. The method was immunoSEQ multiplex PCR; TCRdb's version includes in-frame clones alone and lacks a portion of them. The sample has around 300,000 clones, around 90% seen once; the top ten hold about 2%. Sample: PBMCs. The receptors here all came from a woman between 18 and 29 years old in good health and CMV-seronegative. Each CDR3 is given with its conserved first and last residue. Fields, in order: J gene, D gene, clone size, V gene, CDR3 DNA, CDR3 protein. D genes are given only for firm matches. Only some rows state a clone size, as once, few, many or a class for expanded clones.

TRBJ1-2 | - | few | TRBV28 | TGTGCCAGCAGTTTGGGAGGGTTTGAGGGCTACACCTTC | CASSLGGFEGYTF
TRBJ1-1 | - | - | TRBV5-5 | TGTGCCAGCAGTACGGGGGGGGGACTGGTAGCTTTCTTT | CASSTGGGLVAFF
TRBJ1-5 | TRBD1 | - | TRBV30 | TGTGCCTGGAGTGGGACAGGGGTTGATCAGCCCCAGCATTTT | CAWSGTGVDQPQHF
TRBJ2-7 | TRBD1 | - | TRBV2 | TGTGCCAGCAGTTTTAGTGGTGGGGACAGGGCCAACGAGCAGTACTTC | CASSFSGGDRANEQYF
TRBJ1-2 | TRBD1 | - | TRBV9 | TGTGCCAGCAATGGGCCCGAGGACAGGGCGAACTATGGCTACACCTTC | CASNGPEDRANYGYTF
TRBJ2-1 | TRBD2 | - | TRBV9 | TGTGCCAGCAGCGACGGGACTAGCGGGGGGGCGAGGAATGAGCAGTTCTTC | CASSDGTSGGARNEQFF
TRBJ2-5 | TRBD1 | - | TRBV19 | TGTGCCAGTAGTAGGGGGGACAGGGGCCAAGAGACCCAGTACTTC | CASSRGDRGQETQYF
TRBJ2-1 | - | once | TRBV5-1 | TGCGCCAGCAGCTTGTCTACGGGGATATACAATGAGCAGTTCTTC | CASSLSTGIYNEQFF
TRBJ2-3 | - | - | TRBV7-2 | TGTGCCAGCAGCACCCAAGGGGCTGGGGGGGCTACCGCAGATACGCAGTATTTT | CASSTQGAGGATADTQYF
TRBJ2-5 | - | - | TRBV11-2 | TGTGCCAGCAGCTTAGTGGGTATGGGGGGTTACCAAGAGACCCAGTACTTC | CASSLVGMGGYQETQYF
TRBJ2-3 | - | once | TRBV11-2 | TGTGCCAGCAGCTCACTCAGGGGACGGGTCACAGATACGCAGTATTTT | CASSSLRGRVTDTQYF
TRBJ1-2 | - | - | TRBV9 | TGTGCCAGCAGCTCCACGGATGGCTACACCTTC | CASSSTDGYTF